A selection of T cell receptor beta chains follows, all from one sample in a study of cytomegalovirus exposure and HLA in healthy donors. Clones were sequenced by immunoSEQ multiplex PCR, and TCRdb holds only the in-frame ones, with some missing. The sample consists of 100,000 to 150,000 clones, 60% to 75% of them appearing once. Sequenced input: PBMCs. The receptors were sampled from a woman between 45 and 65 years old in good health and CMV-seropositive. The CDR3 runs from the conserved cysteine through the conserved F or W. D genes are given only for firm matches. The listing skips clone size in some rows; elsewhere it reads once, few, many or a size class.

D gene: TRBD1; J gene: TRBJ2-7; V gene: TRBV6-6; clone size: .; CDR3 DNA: TGTGCCAGCAGTTGGGGACAGAGTCCTAACGAGCAGTACTTC; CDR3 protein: CASSWGQSPNEQYF
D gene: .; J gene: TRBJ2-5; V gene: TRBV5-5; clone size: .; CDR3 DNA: TGTGCCAGCAGCTTGGAGGCTAGCAAGACCCAGTACTTC; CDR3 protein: CASSLEASKTQYF
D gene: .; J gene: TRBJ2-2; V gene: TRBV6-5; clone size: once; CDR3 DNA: TGTGCCAGCAGTTACTCGACAGGGAACACCGGGGAGCTGTTTTTT; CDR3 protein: CASSYSTGNTGELFF
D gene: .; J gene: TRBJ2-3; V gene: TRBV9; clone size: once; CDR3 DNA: TGTGCCAGCAGCGTAGACACACCCGATACGCAGTATTTT; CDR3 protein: CASSVDTPDTQYF
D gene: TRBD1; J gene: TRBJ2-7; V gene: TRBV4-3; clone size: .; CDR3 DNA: TGCGCCAGCAGCCAAGAGGGACAGGGAGCCTACGAGCAGTACTTC; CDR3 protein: CASSQEGQGAYEQYF
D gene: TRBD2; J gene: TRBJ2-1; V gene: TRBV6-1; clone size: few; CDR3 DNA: TGTGCCAGCAGTGACGGGCGGGGGGCATACAATGAGCAGTTCTTC; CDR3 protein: CASSDGRGAYNEQFF
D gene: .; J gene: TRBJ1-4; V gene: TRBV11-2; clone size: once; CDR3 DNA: TGTGCCAGCAGCACGGGGGGAATAAAGAATGAAAAACTGTTTTTT; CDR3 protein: CASSTGGIKNEKLFF
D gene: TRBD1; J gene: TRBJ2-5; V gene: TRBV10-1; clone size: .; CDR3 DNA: TGCGCCAGCAGCCCCGGACAGACAGGGGAGACCCAGTACTTC; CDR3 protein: CASSPGQTGETQYF
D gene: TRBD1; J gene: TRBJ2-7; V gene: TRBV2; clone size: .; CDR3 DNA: TGTGCCAGCCCAGGGACAGGGCCAAACGAGCAGTACTTC; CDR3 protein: CASPGTGPNEQYF
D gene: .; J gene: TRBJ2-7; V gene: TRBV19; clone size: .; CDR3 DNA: TGTGCCAGTAGTATTACTGCCTATGAGCCCTACGAGCAGTACTTC; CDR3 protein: CASSITAYEPYEQYF
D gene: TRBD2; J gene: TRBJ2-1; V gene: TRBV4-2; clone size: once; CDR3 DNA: TGTGCCAGCAGCCTCAGCGGGGGGAGCTCCTACAATGAGCAGTTCTTC; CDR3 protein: CASSLSGGSSYNEQFF
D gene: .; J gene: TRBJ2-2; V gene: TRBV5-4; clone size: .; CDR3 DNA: TGTGCCAGCAGCTTGGCACGACTGTCCGGGGAGCTGTTTTTT; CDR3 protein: CASSLARLSGELFF
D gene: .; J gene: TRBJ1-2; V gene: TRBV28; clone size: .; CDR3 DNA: TGTGCCACCATCCTGAGGGGGTTGAGTCGCTATGGCTACACCTTC; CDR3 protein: CATILRGLSRYGYTF
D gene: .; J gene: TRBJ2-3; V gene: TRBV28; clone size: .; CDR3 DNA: TGTGCCACCCAAACAATCCCGTCGTATACGCAGTATTTT; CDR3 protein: CATQTIPSYTQYF
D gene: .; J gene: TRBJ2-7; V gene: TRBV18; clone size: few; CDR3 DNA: TGTGCCAGCTCACCAGGAGTGGCGGGATCCCTCGAGCAGTACTTC; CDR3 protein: CASSPGVAGSLEQYF
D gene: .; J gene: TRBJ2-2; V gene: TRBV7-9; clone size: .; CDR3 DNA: TGTGCCAGCAGCGCCCGGACAGGGGACGAGCGGGGGGCGGTCGGGGAGCTGTTTTTT; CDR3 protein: CASSARTGDERGAVGELFF
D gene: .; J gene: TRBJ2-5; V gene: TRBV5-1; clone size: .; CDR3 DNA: TGCGCCAGCAGCTTTCAGGGTACCGAGACCCAGTACTTC; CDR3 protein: CASSFQGTETQYF
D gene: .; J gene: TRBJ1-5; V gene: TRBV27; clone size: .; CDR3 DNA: TGTGCCAGCAGTACAGGGAATCAGCCCCAGCATTTT; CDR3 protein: CASSTGNQPQHF
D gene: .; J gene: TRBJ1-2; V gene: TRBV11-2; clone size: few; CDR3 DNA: TGTGCCAGCAGCCACTTCCGGACAGACAACTATGGCTACACCTTC; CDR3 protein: CASSHFRTDNYGYTF
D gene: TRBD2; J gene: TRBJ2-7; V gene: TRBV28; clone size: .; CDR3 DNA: TGTGCCAGCAGCCCTGGACTAGCGGGGGTTCAGTACTTC; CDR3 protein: CASSPGLAGVQYF
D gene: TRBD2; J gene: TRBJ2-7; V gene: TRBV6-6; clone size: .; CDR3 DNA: TGTGCCAGCAGTTACAGGACTAGCGGTGCCTACGAGCAGTACTTC; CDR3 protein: CASSYRTSGAYEQYF
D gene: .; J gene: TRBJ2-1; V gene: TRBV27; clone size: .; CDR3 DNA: TGTGCCAGCAGGGTGGGGCACTCCTTCCCTCACAATGAGCAGTTCTTC; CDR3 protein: CASRVGHSFPHNEQFF